Following are 20 T cell receptor beta chains from one sample sequenced in a study of T cells in Graves' hyperthyroidism and ophthalmopathy. RNA transcripts provided the source from which TCR beta CDR3 regions were amplified. The HTBI set primed first-round TCR CDR3 RT-PCR. TCRdb redid the calling of the multiplex PCR reads with MiXCR, one entry per CDR3 protein. The sample records around 610,000 distinct CDR3 sequences, under 15% being singletons. The sequenced sample was blood. These receptors were collected from a woman aged 40 to 50 with Graves' ophthalmopathy.

This clonotype was seen many times. The chain links TRBV6-2 or TRBV6-3 to TRBJ1-5; no reliable D call. CDR1 MNHEY and CDR2 SVGEGT come from the germline V gene. The CDR3 loop spans 17 amino acids. The V and J ends lost 5 bases and 2 bases respectively, with 19 bases between them. This CDR3 reads CASSPPTRSSGNQPQHF. In DNA, the CDR3 is TGTGCCAGCAGTCCGCCGACCCGCTCGAGCGGCAATCAGCCCCAGCATTTT.

This clonotype was recorded many times. This rearrangement joins TRBV11-2 to TRBJ2-5, with D perhaps TRBD1 (6 bases). Germline V gene data show CDR1 as SGHAT and CDR2 as FQNNGV. This CDR3 has 13 residues. V was shortened by 3 bases and J by 9 bases, with 14 bases between the two germline ends. CDR3 loop: CASSLEQGSAQYF. As DNA, the CDR3 is TGTGCCAGCAGCTTGGAACAGGGATCGGCCCAGTACTTC.

This clonotype was counted many times. The chain has TRBV28 and TRBJ2-7; 9 bases are shared with TRBD1. Germline V gene data show CDR1 as MDHEN and CDR2 as SYDVKM. J gave up 3 bases and V 6 bases, and 3 bases lay outside the gene matches. CDR3 size: 13 residues. CDR3 protein: CASRMGQGYEQYF. DNA for the CDR3: TGTGCCAGCAGAATGGGACAGGGCTACGAGCAGTACTTC.

This clonotype was counted ten times or more. The CDR3 DNA follows: TGTGCCAGCAGCTTAGCGGGAAGCGCCTACTATGGCTACACCTTC. It yields the protein CASSLAGSAYYGYTF. This chain connects TRBV7-8 to TRBJ1-2; D is uncertain. Deletions cut 0 bases from V and 3 bases from J, with 11 bases between. CDR1 and CDR2 from the germline V gene are SGHVS and FQNEAQ. This CDR3 has 15 residues.

This clonotype was recorded only once. The V call is TRBV30, the J call TRBJ1-5; 10 bases map to TRBD1. Germline-derived CDR1 and CDR2 are GTSNPN and SVGIG (reference sequence). CDR3 size: 14 residues. The J segment lost 6 bases and the V segment lost 2 bases, leaving 4 bases of the junction unmatched. CDR3 nucleotide sequence: TGTGCCTGGAGTCTGGGACAGGGGATTCAGCCCCAGCATTTT. Translation: CAWSLGQGIQPQHF.

This clonotype was recorded a few times. V usage is TRBV3-1 and J usage is TRBJ1-3; D is undetermined. The germline V gene encodes CDR1 LGHDT and CDR2 YNNKEL (reference sequence). The V and J ends lost 1 base and 8 bases respectively, with 15 bases between them. This CDR3 has 15 residues. The CDR3 DNA reads TGTGCCAGCAGCCAAGGCGGGATTTCCCGTGACACCATATATTTT. Amino acid sequence: CASSQGGISRDTIYF.

This clonotype was seen ten or more times. The chain uses TRBV12-3 or TRBV12-4 and TRBJ2-5, with 8 positions matching TRBD2. This CDR3 comprises 13 residues. J was trimmed by 5 bases and V by 6 bases; bases with no gene match: 5. The CDR3 coding sequence is TGTGCCAGCAGCACAGCGGGAGTGGAGACCCAGTACTTC. As protein: CASSTAGVETQYF.

There are many counts of this clonotype. The CDR3 sequence is CSARALDRGDNQPQHF. CDR3 DNA: TGCAGTGCTAGAGCTTTAGACAGGGGGGACAATCAGCCCCAGCATTTT. The genes are TRBV20-1 and TRBJ1-5; 9 bases align to TRBD1. The trim removed 1 base at V and 3 bases at J, leaving 7 bases unmatched. The germline gives CDR1 DFQATT, CDR2 SNEGSKA (reference sequence). CDR3 length equals 16 residues.

The chain couples TRBV4-1 to TRBJ1-1; TRBD1 agrees at 12 bases. The germline V gene has CDR1 MGHRA and CDR2 YSYEKL. V was clipped by 1 base and J by 5 bases; unmatched bases: 8. This CDR3 is 17 amino acids long. CDR3 residues: CASSQGEGQGAGTEAFF. The CDR3 DNA is TGCGCCAGCAGCCAAGGAGAGGGACAGGGGGCGGGAACTGAAGCTTTCTTT.

The sample holds a few counts of this clonotype. This chain connects TRBV11-2 to TRBJ2-2; no definite D call. CDR1 and CDR2 from the germline V gene are SGHAT and FQNNGV. The CDR3 is 15 residues long. Trimming stripped 5 bases from V and 0 bases from J, with 10 bases between. Here the CDR3 DNA reads TGTGCCAGCAGCAACCGGGCCACGAACACCGGGGAGCTGTTTTTT. Amino acid sequence: CASSNRATNTGELFF.

This clonotype appeared a single time. A junction end diverges from the germline sequence, so it may reflect a read error. V gene TRBV6-2 or TRBV6-3 combines with J gene TRBJ2-7; possible D gene TRBD1, 7 bases. The CDR3 contains 17 residues. Germline assignment: CDR1 MNHEY and CDR2 SVGEGT. CDR3 protein: CASSSLTGARGAYEQHF. CDR3 DNA: TGTGCCAGCAGTTCCCTGACAGGAGCCAGGGGGGCCTACGAGCAGCACTTC.

This clonotype was picked up one time. The chain uses TRBV20-1 and TRBJ1-2; 7 bases align to TRBD1. Germline CDR1 and CDR2: DFQATT and SNEGSKA (reference sequence). This CDR3 contains 16 residues. V lost 5 bases to trimming and J lost 2 bases; unmatched junction nucleotides: 14. The DNA for the CDR3 is TGCAGTGCTCCTAACAGGGGAATAAAGGGGAACTATGGCTACACCTTC. It codes for CSAPNRGIKGNYGYTF.

This clonotype showed up many times. In DNA form, the CDR3 reads TGTGCCAGCAGTCCACCCGGGGGCGGGGTGGCCTACGAGCAGTACTTC. Translated, it gives CASSPPGGGVAYEQYF. The chain couples TRBV27 to TRBJ2-7; D is possibly TRBD1 or TRBD2 (6 bases each). V was pared by 5 bases and J by 2 bases, with 19 bases between. CDR1 MNHEY and CDR2 SMNVEV come from the germline V gene (reference sequence). The CDR3 covers 16 residues.

This chain joins TRBV15 and TRBJ2-5; D remains unclear. The V gene lost 5 bases and the J gene lost 3 bases, with 10 bases spanning the gap. Germline-derived CDR1 and CDR2 are LNHNV and YYDKDF (reference sequence). There are 13 residues in the CDR3. The CDR3 bases are TGTGCCACCAGCCTCCGGACGGAAGAGACCCAGTACTTC. Its translation is CATSLRTEETQYF.

This clonotype was found many times. The chain combines TRBV28 with TRBJ2-4, with D unresolved. This CDR3 spans 17 amino acids. V was shortened by 3 bases and J by 1 base, with 16 bases between the two germline ends. Germline V gene data show CDR1 as MDHEN and CDR2 as SYDVKM. The CDR3 sequence is CASSFLTPMGAKNIQYF. Written as DNA, the CDR3 is TGTGCCAGCAGTTTCCTCACTCCGATGGGGGCCAAAAACATTCAGTACTTC.

In its sample, this clonotype was seen many times. The rearrangement uses TRBV7-2 and TRBJ2-7; no reliable D call. From germline, CDR1 is SGHTA and CDR2 FQGNSA. The CDR3 covers 15 residues. Trimming removed 4 bases at V and 0 bases at J, with 13 bases between. CDR3 amino acids: CASSSYTRSSYEQYF. CDR3 bases: TGTGCCAGCAGCTCCTACACCAGGAGCTCCTACGAGCAGTACTTC. The variable domain in full, completed from reference TRBV7-2 and TRBJ2-7, reads GAGVSQSPSNKVTEKGKDVELRCDPISGHTALYWYRQSLGQGLEFLIYFQGNSAPDKSGLPSDRFSAERTGGSVSTLTIQRTQQEDSAVYLCASSSYTRSSYEQYFGPGTRLTVT.

This clonotype was counted ten times or more. The V gene is TRBV30, the J gene TRBJ1-1; no definite D call. Germline CDR1 GTSNPN, CDR2 SVGIG (reference sequence). V lost 5 bases to trimming and J lost 1 base, with 5 bases between them. CDR3 length: 11 amino acids. CDR3 DNA sequence: TGTGCCTGGGAGGGGAACACTGAAGCTTTCTTT. Protein: CAWEGNTEAFF.

There are a few counts of this clonotype. A far larger clone is off by one base, so a read error is likely. V usage is TRBV12-3 or TRBV12-4 and J usage is TRBJ1-1; D is unresolved. Trimming shortened V by 4 bases and J by 6 bases, and 6 bases separated the two germline ends. The CDR3 consists of 11 residues. The CDR3 region is CASSSSAEAFF. The CDR3 region has the DNA TGTGCCAGCAGTTCGTCTGCTGAAGCTTTCTTT.

This clonotype was seen many times. The rearrangement links TRBV2 to TRBJ1-2; D may be TRBD1 (5 bases). Deletions cut 4 bases from V and 2 bases from J, with 11 bases between. Germline V lookup: CDR1 SNHLY, CDR2 FYNNEI. The CDR3 is 14 residues long. The CDR3 region has the DNA TGTGCCAGCAGTGTTTCGGGGGGGAACTATGGCTACACCTTC. Amino acids: CASSVSGGNYGYTF. The full variable domain, in which reference TRBV2 and TRBJ1-2 provide the parts outside the CDR3, is EPEVTQTPSHQVTQMGQEVILRCVPISNHLYFYWYRQILGQKVEFLVSFYNNEISEKSEIFDDQFSVERPDGSNFTLKIRSTKLEDSAMYFCASSVSGGNYGYTFGSGTRLTVV.

This clonotype occurred a few times. This rearrangement joins TRBV20-1 to TRBJ2-5; 9 nucleotides agree with TRBD1. This CDR3 has 14 residues. CDR1 is DFQATT and CDR2 is SNEGSKA in the germline V gene (reference sequence). V was clipped by 3 bases and J by 1 base; unmatched bases: 3. The CDR3 loop reads CSARGQGVQETQYF. The CDR3 coding sequence is TGCAGTGCTAGGGGACAGGGAGTCCAAGAGACCCAGTACTTC.